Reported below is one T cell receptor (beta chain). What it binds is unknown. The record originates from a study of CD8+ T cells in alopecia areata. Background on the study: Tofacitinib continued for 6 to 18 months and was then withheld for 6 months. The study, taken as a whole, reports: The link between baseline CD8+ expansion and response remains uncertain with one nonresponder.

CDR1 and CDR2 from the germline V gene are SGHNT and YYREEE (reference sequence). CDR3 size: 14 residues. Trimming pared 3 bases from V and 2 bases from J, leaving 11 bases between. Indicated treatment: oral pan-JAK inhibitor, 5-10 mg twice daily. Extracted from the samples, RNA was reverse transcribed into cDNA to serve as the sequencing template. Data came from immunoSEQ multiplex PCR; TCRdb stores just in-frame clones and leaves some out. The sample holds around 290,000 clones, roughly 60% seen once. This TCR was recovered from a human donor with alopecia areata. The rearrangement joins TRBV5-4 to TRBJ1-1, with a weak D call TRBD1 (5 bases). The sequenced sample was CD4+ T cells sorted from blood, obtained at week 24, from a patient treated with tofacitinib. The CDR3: CASSSIQGNTEAFF. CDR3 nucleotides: TGTGCCAGCAGCTCAATCCAGGGAAACACTGAAGCTTTCTTT.